Following are 31 T cell receptor beta chains from one sample sequenced in a study of blood T cells in healthy people across ages. A second PCR of roughly 7 to 11 cycles used a sample-barcoded 5' primer and a J-beta primer mix. TCRdb fed the 5' RACE reads into MiXCR, producing one record per CDR3 protein. The sample has 1 million or so distinct CDR3 sequences, approximately 26% seen once; the top ten hold approximately 0.75%. This sample was shared with a second study, whose subject was T cells of mothers and their children.

Sequencing input: blood. The receptors stem from a girl aged 2 to 9 in good health.

This clonotype was seen more than once but under ten times. The rearrangement uses TRBV7-2 and TRBJ1-5, with TRBD1 matching over 9 bases. The junction had 10 bases not matched to a gene; V was cut back by 5 bases and J by 5 bases. The length of the CDR3 is 16 residues. Germline-derived CDR1 and CDR2 are SGHTA and FQGNSA. The CDR3 loop is CASSPGTGRRDQPQHF. The CDR3 nucleotides read TGTGCCAGCAGCCCCGGGACAGGGAGGAGGGATCAGCCCCAGCATTTT.

This clonotype was found a few times. The rearrangement links TRBV6-1 to TRBJ1-2, with 7 nucleotides matching TRBD1. Germline V lookup: CDR1 MNHNS, CDR2 SASEGT. V gave up 5 bases and J gave up 3 bases; unmatched junction bases: 6. CDR3 length: 14 residues. CDR3 region: CASSLSRGDYGYTF. In DNA, the CDR3 is TGTGCCAGCAGTTTAAGCAGGGGGGACTATGGCTACACCTTC.

This clonotype turned up a few times. The rearrangement links TRBV5-1 to TRBJ2-5, with D uncertain. Trimming stripped 3 bases from V and 3 bases from J, with 9 bases between. The CDR3 sequence is 13 residues long. The germline CDR1 and CDR2 sequences are SGHRS and YFSETQ. The CDR3 region is CASSSSNEETQYF. Written as DNA, the CDR3 is TGCGCCAGCAGCTCCTCTAACGAAGAGACCCAGTACTTC.

The chain joins TRBV4-1 to TRBJ2-5; D may correspond to TRBD1 or TRBD2 (5 bases each). Trimming removed 0 bases at V and 5 bases at J, with 13 bases between. The CDR3 totals 15 residues. Germline V gene lookup returns CDR1 MGHRA and CDR2 YSYEKL. CDR3 nucleotides: TGCGCCAGCAGCCAAGAAGAGTGGGGACCCGAGACCCAGTACTTC. As protein: CASSQEEWGPETQYF.

To note about this clonotype: The junction departs from the called germline gene at one end, perhaps through a read error. V usage is TRBV4-1 and J usage is TRBJ1-3, with D maybe TRBD1 (6 bases). The CDR3 totals 14 residues. Germline-derived CDR1 and CDR2 are MGHRA and YSYEKL. This CDR3 is CARSPTGTGNTIYF. For the CDR3, the DNA is TGCGCCCGCAGCCCCACAGGGACTGGAAACACCATATATTTT.

This chain joins TRBV4-3 and TRBJ2-5; tentatively, D is TRBD2 (5 bases). CDR3 size: 16 residues. Trimming stripped 1 base from V and 2 bases from J, with 14 bases between. Germline CDR1 reads LGHNA; CDR2 reads YSLEER. The CDR3 is CASSQGVPGIQETQYF. CDR3 bases: TGCGCCAGCAGCCAAGGTGTTCCGGGAATTCAAGAGACCCAGTACTTC.

This clonotype was counted between two and nine times. This chain uses TRBV7-9 with TRBJ1-2; TRBD1 might be the D (6 bases). The CDR3 has 15 residues. V was trimmed by 0 bases and J by 2 bases, leaving 10 bases between them. Germline loops: CDR1 SEHNR, CDR2 FQNEAQ (reference sequence). CDR3 DNA sequence: TGTGCCAGCAGCTTAGCCTATCAGGGGAACTATGGCTACACCTTC. Amino acids: CASSLAYQGNYGYTF.

The gene calls are TRBV20-1 and TRBJ2-6; no definite D call. The V and J ends lost 6 bases and 0 bases respectively, with 21 bases between them. The germline V gene encodes CDR1 DFQATT and CDR2 SNEGSKA (reference sequence). The CDR3 has 18 amino acids. The CDR3 coding sequence is TGCAGTGCCACCCCCGGCGGCATAAGGGCCTCTGGGGCCAACGTCCTGACTTTC. The encoded protein is CSATPGGIRASGANVLTF.

The gene calls are TRBV20-1 and TRBJ1-2; TRBD1 might be the D (6 bases). CDR1 and CDR2 from the germline V gene are DFQATT and SNEGSKA (reference sequence). With 0 bases removed from V and 6 bases from J, the gap between germline ends came to 17 bases. The CDR3 covers 15 residues. The CDR3, as DNA: TGCAGTGCTAGAGAACTAGGGGGGCTAATGGATGGCTACACCTTC. Translation gives CSARELGGLMDGYTF.

This clonotype is a singleton in its sample. The gene calls are TRBV5-1 and TRBJ2-1; no firm D call. V was clipped by 1 base and J by 8 bases, with 13 bases between them. The CDR3 loop spans 14 amino acids. Germline V CDR1 and CDR2: SGHRS, YFSETQ. CDR3 protein: CASSLWQEGDEQFF. The CDR3 DNA follows: TGCGCCAGCAGCTTGTGGCAGGAAGGAGATGAGCAGTTCTTC.

V usage is TRBV10-3 and J usage is TRBJ1-2; possibly TRBD1 for D (6 bases). The CDR3 totals 13 residues. Trimming took 6 bases from V and 6 from J, leaving 14 bases between them. Germline CDR1 ENHRY, CDR2 SYGVKD. CDR3 in DNA: TGTGCCATCAGCCCCAGGGGAGACGATGGCTACACCTTC. Translated: CAISPRGDDGYTF.

This chain joins TRBV6-2 or TRBV6-3 and TRBJ2-1; a possible D gene is TRBD2 (7 bases). The CDR3 sequence is 15 residues long. V gave up 6 bases and J gave up 1 base, with 13 bases separating them. CDR1 is MNHEY and CDR2 is SVGEGT in the germline V gene. In DNA form, the CDR3 reads TGTGCCAGCAGGGACAGCGGGACTTCCTACAATGAGCAGTTCTTC. This gives the protein CASRDSGTSYNEQFF.

This clonotype was found a few times. CDR3 loop: CASSQAPGDAYEQYF. Here the CDR3 DNA reads TGTGCCAGCAGCCAAGCCCCAGGTGACGCCTACGAGCAGTACTTC. The chain couples TRBV4-2 to TRBJ2-7; no definite D call. V was trimmed by 1 base and J by 2 bases, leaving 12 bases between them. The length of the CDR3 is 15 residues. Germline assignment: CDR1 LGHNA and CDR2 YNFKEQ.

This clonotype has just a few counts. The chain uses TRBV10-3 and TRBJ1-4, with D tentatively TRBD1 (5 bases). This CDR3 is 13 amino acids long. The V and J ends lost 7 bases and 7 bases respectively, with 13 bases between them. Germline CDR1 is ENHRY and CDR2 is SYGVKD. The DNA for the CDR3 is TGTGCCATCAAGGGGTCACTAGGTGAAAAACTGTTTTTT. The encoded protein is CAIKGSLGEKLFF.

The CDR3 spells CASSDSYDTNGYTF. For the CDR3, the DNA is TGTGCCAGCAGTGATTCGTACGACACAAATGGCTACACCTTC. The V call is TRBV2, the J call TRBJ1-2; no definite D call. The CDR3 runs to 14 residues. The ends were cut back, 3 bases at V and 6 bases at J, with 14 bases in the middle. Looked up from germline, CDR1 is SNHLY and CDR2 is FYNNEI.

The J gene is TRBJ2-7, the V gene TRBV7-6, with 7 bases identical to TRBD2. The CDR3 totals 16 residues. Per the germline V gene, CDR1 is SGHVS and CDR2 is FNYEAQ. V shed 5 bases and J 0 bases; nucleotides not matched to a gene: 10. CDR3 loop: CASSGKRGDYSYEQYF. CDR3 coding DNA: TGTGCCAGCAGCGGGAAGAGAGGGGACTACTCCTACGAGCAGTACTTC. Looking up the rest from reference TRBV7-6 and TRBJ2-7 gives the full variable domain: GAGVSQSPRYKVTKRGQDVALRCDPISGHVSLYWYRQALGQGPEFLTYFNYEAQQDKSGLPNDRFSAERPEGSISTLTIQRTEQRDSAMYRCASSGKRGDYSYEQYFGPGTRLTVT.

The chain carries TRBV29-1 and TRBJ2-2; tentative D call: TRBD2 (5 bases). Germline lookup yields CDR1 SQVTM and CDR2 ANQGSEA. Between the trimmed V and J ends, which lost 4 bases and 6 bases, there was a span of 15 bases. The CDR3 length is 14 residues. Written as DNA, the CDR3 is TGCAGCGTTGTAGGGTATGGAGGATCCGGGGAGCTGTTTTTT. It translates to CSVVGYGGSGELFF.

This clonotype was seen more than once but under ten times. This chain uses TRBV20-1 with TRBJ2-1, with D perhaps TRBD1 (5 bases). CDR1 and CDR2 from the germline V gene are DFQATT and SNEGSKA (reference sequence). V lost 0 bases and J lost 8, with 11 bases in between. This CDR3 is 13 amino acids long. The CDR3: CSARDLRGYEQFF. In nucleotides, the CDR3 is TGCAGTGCTAGAGATCTAAGGGGATATGAGCAGTTCTTC.

V and J are TRBV7-9 and TRBJ1-2; the match to TRBD1 covers 8 bases. The CDR3 loop spans 14 amino acids. The trim removed 8 bases at V and 4 bases at J, leaving 9 bases unmatched. Germline V lookup: CDR1 SEHNR, CDR2 FQNEAQ (reference sequence). The CDR3 nucleotides read TGTGCCAGCGCCCAGACAGGGGCCCTCTATGGCTACACCTTC. It yields the protein CASAQTGALYGYTF.

The chain combines TRBV12-3 or TRBV12-4 with TRBJ1-1; no clear D. The CDR3 is made up of 12 amino acids. V dropped 5 bases and J dropped 6 bases, with 10 bases sitting between them. CDR3 sequence: CASSGENSEAFF. For the CDR3, the DNA is TGTGCCAGCAGTGGGGAAAACTCTGAAGCTTTCTTT.

CDR3 DNA: TGTGCCAGCAGTTTCCTAGGGGATGCGGAAAACATTCAGTACTTC. It is translated as CASSFLGDAENIQYF. V usage is TRBV6-2 or TRBV6-3 and J usage is TRBJ2-4; D might be TRBD1 (5 bases). The germline V and J ends were trimmed by 4 bases and 5 bases, with 15 bases remaining between them. CDR1 is MNHEY and CDR2 is SVGEGT in the germline V gene. The CDR3 contains 15 residues.

This clonotype was counted between two and nine times. The rearrangement joins TRBV29-1 to TRBJ2-7; the D gene could be TRBD1 or TRBD2 (7 bases each). CDR3 length equals 15 residues. The germline V gene has CDR1 SQVTM and CDR2 ANQGSEA. V gave up 3 bases and J gave up 2 bases, with 17 bases separating them. The CDR3 loop reads CSVEAGRGQTYEQYF. The CDR3 region has the DNA TGCAGCGTTGAGGCGGGGAGGGGGCAGACCTACGAGCAGTACTTC.

The chain is built from TRBV12-3 or TRBV12-4 and TRBJ2-3; D is perhaps TRBD1 or TRBD2 (5 bases each). Trimming took off 5 bases at V and 6 bases at J, with 9 bases between the two ends. There are 12 residues in the CDR3. The CDR3 is CASSTEGDTQYF. The DNA for the CDR3 is TGTGCCAGCAGTACTGAGGGGGATACGCAGTATTTT.

The rearrangement joins TRBV10-3 to TRBJ1-2; D is ambiguous. Trimming took off 10 bases at V and 11 bases at J, with 14 bases between the two ends. The CDR3 is 10 residues long. Germline CDR1 is ENHRY and CDR2 is SYGVKD. As DNA, the CDR3 is TGTGCCACTCATAATGTCGGTTACACCTTC. Translated: CATHNVGYTF.

The CDR3 is CAISEGTSGEEQYF. Written as DNA, the CDR3 is TGTGCCATCAGTGAAGGAACTAGCGGGGAAGAGCAGTACTTC. The J gene is TRBJ2-5, the V gene TRBV10-3, with 10 bases that match TRBD2. Germline V gene lookup returns CDR1 ENHRY and CDR2 SYGVKD. The CDR3 runs 14 residues. The trim removed 3 bases at V and 11 bases at J, leaving 9 bases unmatched.

The table lists this clonotype with a few counts. The chain combines TRBV12-5 with TRBJ2-5, with 9 bases identical to TRBD2. Germline CDR1 is LGHNT and CDR2 is FRNRAP. CDR3 length: 15 residues. Trimming at V came to 4 bases and at J to 4 bases, leaving 7 bases not matched to a gene. The CDR3, as DNA: TGTGCTAGTGGTTCTTGGCGGGAGGGGGGAGAGACCCAGTACTTC. It encodes CASGSWREGGETQYF.

The chain combines TRBV29-1 with TRBJ2-1, with no clear D. The DNA end is a closer match to TRBJ2-7, so the J assignment may be wrong. CDR1 is SQVTM, CDR2 ANQGSEA, per germline. This CDR3 is 11 amino acids long. CDR3 region: CSASISYEQYF. The CDR3 DNA is TGCAGCGCAAGCATCAGCTACGAGCAGTACTTC.

The chain carries TRBV29-1 and TRBJ1-2, with 7 bases aligning to TRBD1. The germline CDR1 and CDR2 sequences are SQVTM and ANQGSEA. The CDR3 has 13 residues. V lost 2 bases to trimming and J lost 7 bases; unmatched junction nucleotides: 7. Written as DNA, the CDR3 is TGCAGCGTTGAAATAACAGGGGATTCTGGCTACACCTTC. As protein: CSVEITGDSGYTF.

The chain couples TRBV12-5 to TRBJ2-3; D is ambiguous. There are 15 residues in the CDR3. Germline-derived CDR1 and CDR2 are LGHNT and FRNRAP. V dropped 1 base and J dropped 2 bases, with 10 bases sitting between them. The CDR3 loop is CASGLGPPPTDTQYF. CDR3 DNA: TGTGCTAGTGGTTTGGGGCCTCCTCCCACAGATACGCAGTATTTT.

This clonotype was recorded a few times. The V and J genes are TRBV19 and TRBJ2-5; the D gene is possibly TRBD1 (5 bases). The length of the CDR3 is 13 residues. From germline, CDR1 is LNHDA and CDR2 SQIVND (reference sequence). Deletions cut 9 bases from V and 5 bases from J, with 16 bases between. The CDR3 protein is CASNSGRRETQYF. CDR3 DNA: TGTGCCAGCAACTCAGGGCGGCGGGAGACCCAGTACTTC.

About this clonotype itself: Mismatch with germline at one junction end may stem from a read error. The rearrangement uses TRBV4-1 and TRBJ1-1, with a weak D call TRBD1 (5 bases). The CDR3 extends over 14 amino acids. Germline loops: CDR1 MGHRA, CDR2 YSYEKL. The CDR3: CASSQDPGNTEASF. The CDR3 nucleotides are TGCGCCAGCAGCCAAGATCCAGGGAACACTGAAGCTTCCTTT.